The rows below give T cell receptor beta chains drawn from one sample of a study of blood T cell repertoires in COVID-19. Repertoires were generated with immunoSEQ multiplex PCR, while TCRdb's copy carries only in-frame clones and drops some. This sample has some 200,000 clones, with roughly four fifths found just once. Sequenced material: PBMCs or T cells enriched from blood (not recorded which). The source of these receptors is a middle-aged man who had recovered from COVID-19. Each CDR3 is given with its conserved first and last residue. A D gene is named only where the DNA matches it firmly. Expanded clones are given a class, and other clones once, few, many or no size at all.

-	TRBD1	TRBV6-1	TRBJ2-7	TGTGCCAGCAGTCAGGGGGTAGGGATCTACGAGCAGTACTTC	CASSQGVGIYEQYF
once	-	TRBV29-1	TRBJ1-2	TGCAGCGTTGACTATCCAGGAGGTAGAGGCTACACCTTC	CSVDYPGGRGYTF
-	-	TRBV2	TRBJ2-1	TGTGCCTCGGGCCTAGCGACAATCGATGAGCAGTTCTTC	CASGLATIDEQFF
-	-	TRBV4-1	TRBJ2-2	TGCGCCAGCAGAGGGGTTGGGGATCGCGGCACCGGGGAGCTGTTTTTT	CASRGVGDRGTGELFF
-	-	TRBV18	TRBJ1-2	TGTGCCAGCTCACCGGCCGCGGGGATTAACTATGGCTACACCTTC	CASSPAAGINYGYTF
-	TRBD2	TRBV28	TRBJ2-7	TGTGCCAGCGGCTCAACCGGGACTAGCGGCTACGAGCAGTACTTC	CASGSTGTSGYEQYF
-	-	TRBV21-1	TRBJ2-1	TGTGCCAGCAGTTTAGCGTCGAGGGATCCAAATGAGCAGTTCTTC	CASSLASRDPNEQFF
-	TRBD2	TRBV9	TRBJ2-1	TGTGCCAGCAGCGTAGACCCGGGACTAGCGGGATACTTACCTGAGCAGTTCTTC	CASSVDPGLAGYLPEQFF
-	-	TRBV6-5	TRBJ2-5	TGTGCCAGCAGAAGACAGGCGGTTGAGGAGACCCAGTACTTC	CASRRQAVEETQYF
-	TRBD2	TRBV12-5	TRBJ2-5	TGTGCTAGTGGTTCATTGCGCGGGAGGAGGGAGACCCAGTACTTC	CASGSLRGRRETQYF
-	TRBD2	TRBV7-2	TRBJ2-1	TGTGCCAGCAGCTTATCTAGCGGGGGGGACAATGAGCAGTTCTTC	CASSLSSGGDNEQFF
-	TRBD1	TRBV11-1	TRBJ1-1	TGTGCCAGCAGCCCCGGACAGGGTAAAGGGGGGACTGAAGCTTTCTTT	CASSPGQGKGGTEAFF
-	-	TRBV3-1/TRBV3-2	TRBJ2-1	TGTGCCAGCAGCCAAGAAGGGGGAGGGACATACAATGAGCAGTTCTTC	CASSQEGGGTYNEQFF
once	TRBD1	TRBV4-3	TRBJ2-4	TGCGCCAGCAGCCGGGACAGAAGGAACATTCAGTACTTC	CASSRDRRNIQYF
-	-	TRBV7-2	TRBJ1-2	TGTGCCAGCAGCCCCGGGGTCGGAGGGGAAGGCTACACCTTC	CASSPGVGGEGYTF
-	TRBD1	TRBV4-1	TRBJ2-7	TGCGCCAGCAGCCAAGATACCGGACAGGGGTCCTACGAGCAGTACTTC	CASSQDTGQGSYEQYF
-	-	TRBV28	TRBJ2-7	TGTGCCAGCAGGTGGAGCTACGAGCAGTACTTC	CASRWSYEQYF
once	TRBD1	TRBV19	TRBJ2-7	TGTGCCAGTGGGAAACAGGGGTACTCCGAGCAGTACTTC	CASGKQGYSEQYF
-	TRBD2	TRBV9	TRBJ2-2	TGTGCCAGCAGCGTAGAAGCGGGAGGGCCCGGCACCGGGGAGCTGTTTTTT	CASSVEAGGPGTGELFF
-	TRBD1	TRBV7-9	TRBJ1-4	TGTGCCAGCAGCTTAACCAGGGGGCCGGCAACTAATGAAAAACTGTTTTTT	CASSLTRGPATNEKLFF
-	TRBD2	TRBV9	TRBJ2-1	TGTGCCAGCAGCGTAGATGAACTAGCGGGAGGTAGCTCCTACAATGAGCAGTTCTTC	CASSVDELAGGSSYNEQFF
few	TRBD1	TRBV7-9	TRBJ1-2	TGTGCCAGCAGCCCCCGGACAGGGGGCGAATATTCCTATGGCTACACCTTC	CASSPRTGGEYSYGYTF
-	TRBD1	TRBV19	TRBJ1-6	TGTGCCAGTTCTAACAGGGGTGATTCACCCCTCCACTTT	CASSNRGDSPLHF
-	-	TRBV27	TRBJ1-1	TGTGCCAGCAGTTGGACGGGGGGCACTGAAGCTTTCTTT	CASSWTGGTEAFF
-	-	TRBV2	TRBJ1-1	TGTGCCAGCAGTGAGAACAGGTTGAACACTGAAGCTTTCTTT	CASSENRLNTEAFF
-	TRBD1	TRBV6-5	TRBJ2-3	TGTGCCAGCAGTTCGCAGGGGGTTCGCACAGATACGCAGTATTTT	CASSSQGVRTDTQYF
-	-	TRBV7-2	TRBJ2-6	TGTGCCAGCAGCTTTCAGGGTTCTGGGGCCAACGTCCTGACTTTC	CASSFQGSGANVLTF
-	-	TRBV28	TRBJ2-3	TGTGCCAGCAGTTTAGAAACTAGCCCCACAGATACGCAGTATTTT	CASSLETSPTDTQYF
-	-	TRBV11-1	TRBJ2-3	TGTGCCAGCAGCTCCACAGGGATCACAGATACGCAGTATTTT	CASSSTGITDTQYF
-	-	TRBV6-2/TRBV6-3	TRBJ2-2	TGTGCCAGCAGTCTTCAGGGTACGGGCGGGGAGCTGTTTTTT	CASSLQGTGGELFF
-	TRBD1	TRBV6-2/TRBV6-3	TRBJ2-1	TGTGCCAGCAGTTACGGCCTCACAGGGGAGTCCTACAATGAGCAGTTCTTC	CASSYGLTGESYNEQFF
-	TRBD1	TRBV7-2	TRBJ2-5	TGTGCCAGCAGCCCATCCCGACAGGGGCGGGAGACCCAGTACTTC	CASSPSRQGRETQYF
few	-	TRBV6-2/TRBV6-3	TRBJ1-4	TGTGCCAGCAGTTACGCCGGGACTTCTAATGAAAAACTGTTTTTT	CASSYAGTSNEKLFF
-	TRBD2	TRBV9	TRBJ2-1	TGTGCCAGCAGCGAACAGAGCGGGAGGGCCGGCAATGAGCAGTTCTTC	CASSEQSGRAGNEQFF
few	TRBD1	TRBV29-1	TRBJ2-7	TGCAGCGTCTATGACAGGGATGAGCAGTACTTC	CSVYDRDEQYF
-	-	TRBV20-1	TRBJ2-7	TGCAGTGCTAGTGCTCGAATCGGGTCGGGAACCGAGCAGTACTTC	CSASARIGSGTEQYF
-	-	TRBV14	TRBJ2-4	TGTGCCAGCAGCCAAGAGAGGGAGGTTCAGTACTTC	CASSQEREVQYF
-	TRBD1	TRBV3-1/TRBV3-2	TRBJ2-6	TGTGCCAGCAGGGGGACAGGGGATTGGGGGATTGCTGGGGCCAACGTCCTGACTTTC	CASRGTGDWGIAGANVLTF
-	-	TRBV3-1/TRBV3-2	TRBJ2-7	TGTGCCAGCAGCCAAGCTTGGGGCGGGAACTACGAGCAGTACTTC	CASSQAWGGNYEQYF
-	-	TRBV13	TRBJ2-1	TGTGCCAGCAGCTTAACCGGTCCCCCCTACAATGAGCAGTTCTTC	CASSLTGPPYNEQFF
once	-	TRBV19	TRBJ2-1	TGTGCCAGTAGTATCTGGACAGCCGATAATGAGCAGTTCTTC	CASSIWTADNEQFF
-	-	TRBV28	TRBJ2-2	TGTGCCAGCAGTTTAACGTCTCAGGGCTCCGGGGAGCTGTTTTTT	CASSLTSQGSGELFF
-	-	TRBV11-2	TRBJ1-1	TGTGCCAGCAGCTTAGATATGAGAACTGAAGCTTTCTTT	CASSLDMRTEAFF
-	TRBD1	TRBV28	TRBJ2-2	TGTGCCAGCAGTTCCGGGGACAGGGGGCTTTCCGGGGAGCTGTTTTTT	CASSSGDRGLSGELFF
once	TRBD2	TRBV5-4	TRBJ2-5	TGTGCCAGCAGCCGGGGGGACTACCAAGAGACCCAGTACTTC	CASSRGDYQETQYF
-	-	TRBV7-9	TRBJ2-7	TGTGCCAGCAGCTCCGACAGTTCCTACGAGCAGTACTTC	CASSSDSSYEQYF